One sample yielded the 9 T cell receptor beta chains listed below, sequenced in a study of CD8 T cells in ankylosing spondylitis. TCRdb re-called the 5' RACE reads through MiXCR, storing one row per CDR3 protein. The sample carries fewer than 250,000 distinct CDR3 sequences, roughly 24% recorded once. Material for sequencing was blood, either unsorted or a sorted T cell fraction (not recorded which). The receptors come from a male donor with ankylosing spondylitis or in good health (not recorded which).

CDR3 amino acids: CASSAEGGLGMNEQFF. CDR3 DNA sequence: TGTGCCAGCAGTGCCGAGGGGGGACTAGGCATGAATGAGCAGTTCTTC. The V gene is TRBV6-4, the J gene TRBJ2-1; 8 positions agree with TRBD2. Losses at the gene ends were 4 bases for V and 7 bases for J; bases not matched to a gene: 12. This CDR3 spans 16 amino acids. Germline-derived CDR1 and CDR2 are MRHNA and SNTAGT.

The chain combines TRBV20-1 with TRBJ2-1; 8 bases map to TRBD2. V was clipped by 6 bases and J by 3 bases; unmatched bases: 16. CDR1 and CDR2 from the germline V gene are DFQATT and SNEGSKA (reference sequence). This CDR3 has 17 amino acids. The CDR3 here is CSAPGLGGGAGYNEQFF. CDR3 bases: TGCAGTGCCCCGGGACTAGGAGGAGGAGCAGGCTACAATGAGCAGTTCTTC.

The chain combines TRBV5-1 with TRBJ2-5; 11 bases align to TRBD1. Germline V gene sequence: CDR1 SGHRS, CDR2 YFSETQ. V gave up 0 bases and J gave up 3 bases; unmatched junction bases: 10. The CDR3 is 18 amino acids. DNA for the CDR3: TGCGCCAGCAGCTTGGCCGTTTCCGGGACAGGGGGGAAAGAGACCCAGTACTTC. As protein: CASSLAVSGTGGKETQYF.

Ten or more counts support this clonotype. The rearrangement joins TRBV12-3 or TRBV12-4 to TRBJ1-6, with D maybe TRBD1 (5 bases). With 6 bases removed from V and 10 bases from J, the gap between germline ends came to 10 bases. This CDR3 has 12 amino acids. Here the CDR3 reads CASRTVSSPLHF. CDR3 nucleotides: TGTGCCAGCAGGACAGTGTCCTCACCCCTCCACTTT.

This clonotype was detected many times. The V and J genes are TRBV29-1 and TRBJ1-1; D uncertain. Trimming pared 4 bases from V and 3 bases from J, leaving 18 bases between. The CDR3 is 15 residues long. Germline V gene sequence: CDR1 SQVTM, CDR2 ANQGSEA. The CDR3 DNA reads TGCAGCGTTGTAGGAGCGACCGCTATGGACACTGAAGCTTTCTTT. It specifies CSVVGATAMDTEAFF. The entire variable domain, with the rest obtained from reference TRBV29-1 and TRBJ1-1, is as follows: SAVISQKPSRDICQRGTSLTIQCQVDSQVTMMFWYRQQPGQSLTLIATANQGSEATYESGFVIDKFPISRPNLTFSTLTVSNMSPEDSSIYLCSVVGATAMDTEAFFGQGTRLTVV.

V and J are TRBV6-4 and TRBJ1-5; D not certain. Trimming stripped 2 bases from V and 7 bases from J, with 21 bases between. The CDR3 totals 17 residues. Germline V gene lookup returns CDR1 MRHNA and CDR2 SNTAGT. DNA of the CDR3: TGTGCCAGCAGTGACAAGGGTGCCAGTCGGGTATGGCAGCCCCAGCATTTT. This sequence encodes CASSDKGASRVWQPQHF.

The chain has TRBV2 and TRBJ2-7; D may match TRBD1 or TRBD2 (5 bases each). V was cut by 5 bases and J by 4 bases, with 18 bases left in between. This CDR3 has 15 residues. Per the germline V gene, CDR1 is SNHLY and CDR2 is FYNNEI. CDR3 residues: CASSSSRDGDYEQYF. CDR3 sequence (DNA): TGTGCCAGCAGTTCGAGCCGGGACGGAGATTACGAGCAGTACTTC.

This clonotype appeared many times. This sequence joins TRBV5-1 and TRBJ2-3; 7 nucleotides line up with TRBD1. The CDR3 runs to 14 residues. From germline, CDR1 is SGHRS and CDR2 YFSETQ. The junction had 3 bases not matched to a gene; V was cut back by 4 bases and J by 1 base. CDR3 in DNA: TGCGCCAGCAGCCCCGGGACAGGCACAGATACGCAGTATTTT. This encodes CASSPGTGTDTQYF.

This clonotype was counted a few times. The genes are TRBV20-1 and TRBJ1-2; 8 bases are shared with TRBD1. V shed 1 base, J shed 4 bases, and the junction held 11 bases outside the gene matches. CDR3 length equals 16 residues. The germline V gene has CDR1 DFQATT and CDR2 SNEGSKA (reference sequence). The CDR3 DNA reads as TGCAGTGCTAGAGCAGAACCAACAGGGGGGGCCTATGGCTACACCTTC. Residues: CSARAEPTGGAYGYTF.